These 26 T cell receptor beta chains were all obtained from the same sample, sequenced in a study of graft-versus-host responses after intestinal transplantation. These receptors have no known antigen. The data were produced by immunoSEQ multiplex PCR, yet TCRdb's version contains in-frame clones alone and is incomplete. The sample shows 100,000 or so clones, about 92% of them seen only once. The sample here was unstimulated CD8+ T cells sorted from spleen or lymph node cells, taken before intestinal transplant. These receptors were collected from a human donor who received an intestinal transplant.

The chain uses TRBV30 and TRBJ1-4; D is perhaps TRBD1 (5 bases). The CDR3 totals 15 residues. Germline CDR1 reads GTSNPN; CDR2 reads SVGIG (reference sequence). Between the trimmed V and J ends, which lost 4 bases and 7 bases, there was a span of 19 bases. Written as DNA, the CDR3 is TGTGCCTGGACGAACCCAGGGACGGAGGGTGAAAAACTGTTTTTT. This translates into CAWTNPGTEGEKLFF.

V and J are TRBV5-1 and TRBJ2-5; D may be TRBD2 (5 bases). The end of the DNA is better explained by TRBJ2-7, so the J call may be wrong. In germline, CDR1 is SGHRS, CDR2 YFSETQ. The CDR3 covers 16 residues. CDR3 nucleotide sequence: TGCGCCAGCAGCTTGGTGTTGGGCCTTGGAGGAGACGAGCAGTACTTC. Its translation: CASSLVLGLGGDEQYF.

J is TRBJ2-2 and V is TRBV2; 10 positions match TRBD2. CDR1 is SNHLY and CDR2 is FYNNEI in the germline V gene. J lost 6 bases, V lost 3 bases, and 7 bases had no gene match. There are 16 residues in the CDR3. As DNA, the CDR3 is TGTGCCAGCAGTGAGGGAGCGGGGGGGCGACCCGGGGAGCTGTTTTTT. It translates to CASSEGAGGRPGELFF.

The chain couples TRBV13 to TRBJ2-6; D is possibly TRBD1 (5 bases). Germline V gene sequence: CDR1 PRHDT, CDR2 FYEKMQ (reference sequence). Trimming pared 2 bases from V and 4 bases from J, leaving 15 bases between. The CDR3 has 17 amino acids. CDR3 residues: CASSLRQGNYGANVLTF. The CDR3 DNA reads TGTGCCAGCAGCTTAAGGCAGGGAAATTACGGGGCCAACGTCCTGACTTTC.

The chain has TRBV27 and TRBJ2-7; TRBD1 matches at 8 bases. V was clipped by 6 bases and J by 3 bases; unmatched bases: 7. The germline CDR1 and CDR2 sequences are MNHEY and SMNVEV (reference sequence). CDR3 length: 14 residues. The CDR3 nucleotides are TGTGCCAGCAGCCCGGGACAGGATTTCTACGAGCAGTACTTC. Protein product: CASSPGQDFYEQYF.

The J gene is TRBJ2-5, the V gene TRBV27; no definite D call. The J call may be wrong; the DNA end is better matched by TRBJ2-7. CDR3 length: 12 amino acids. The V gene's germline CDR1 is MNHEY and CDR2 SMNVEV (reference sequence). The CDR3 reads CASRAGPYEQYF. Written as DNA, the CDR3 is TGTGCCAGCAGGGCAGGTCCATACGAGCAGTACTTC.

The J gene is TRBJ2-5, the V gene TRBV4-1; 8 bases line up with TRBD1. Looked up from germline, CDR1 is MGHRA and CDR2 is YSYEKL. CDR3 length: 15 residues. J lost 5 bases, V lost 2 bases, and 7 bases had no gene match. This CDR3 reads CASSQSDRATETQYF. The CDR3 DNA reads TGCGCCAGCAGCCAATCGGACAGGGCCACGGAGACCCAGTACTTC.

V is TRBV30 and J is TRBJ2-2; 8 bases are a match to TRBD2. The germline V gene has CDR1 GTSNPN and CDR2 SVGIG (reference sequence). V trimming: 0 bases; J trimming: 5 bases; junction bases outside the gene matches: 11. The CDR3 consists of 17 residues. CDR3 coding DNA: TGTGCCTGGAGTGTCACCAGCCGGGGGGGCCTGACCGGGGAGCTGTTTTTT. Protein product: CAWSVTSRGGLTGELFF.

The chain carries TRBV27 and TRBJ2-3; 7 bases line up with TRBD1. This CDR3 comprises 15 residues. Germline V gives CDR1 MNHEY, CDR2 SMNVEV (reference sequence). J lost 3 bases, V lost 2 bases, and 5 bases had no gene match. For the CDR3, the DNA is TGTGCCAGCAGTTTAGGAGCCAGGGGGACAGATACGCAGTATTTT. It codes for CASSLGARGTDTQYF.

The chain employs TRBV5-1 and TRBJ2-3, with 7 bases that match TRBD1. Unmatched junction bases numbered 8, after V lost 3 bases and J lost 4 bases. CDR1 and CDR2 (germline): SGHRS, YFSETQ. The CDR3 sequence is 15 residues long. The CDR3 coding sequence is TGCGCCAGCAGCTGGGATGACAGGGTACCAGATACGCAGTATTTT. It encodes CASSWDDRVPDTQYF.

The V gene is TRBV5-6, the J gene TRBJ1-1, with D maybe TRBD1 (6 bases). V lost 4 bases and J lost 0, with 19 bases in between. This CDR3 has 17 amino acids. Germline V lookup: CDR1 SGHDT, CDR2 YYEEEE. This chain's CDR3 is CASSVGGGAGMNTEAFF. The CDR3 bases are TGTGCCAGCAGCGTTGGCGGGGGCGCGGGTATGAACACTGAAGCTTTCTTT.

V and J are TRBV19 and TRBJ2-1; D is ambiguous. Germline V lookup: CDR1 LNHDA, CDR2 SQIVND (reference sequence). This CDR3 has 13 amino acids. V was cut by 6 bases and J by 4 bases, with 10 bases left in between. CDR3 protein: CASSHTPYNEQFF. As DNA, the CDR3 is TGTGCCAGTAGCCACACCCCGTACAATGAGCAGTTCTTC.

The J gene is TRBJ2-2, the V gene TRBV19, with D maybe TRBD1 (6 bases). The CDR3 covers 14 residues. Trimming pared 5 bases from V and 4 bases from J, leaving 11 bases between. The germline CDR1 and CDR2 sequences are LNHDA and SQIVND (reference sequence). The DNA for the CDR3 is TGTGCCAGTAGTCCCGTGGACAGCACCGGGGAGCTGTTTTTT. This translates into CASSPVDSTGELFF.

The chain employs TRBV7-9 and TRBJ2-7, with TRBD2 matching over 9 bases. CDR1 and CDR2 (germline): SEHNR, FQNEAQ (reference sequence). CDR3 length: 16 amino acids. V gave up 5 bases and J gave up 0 bases; unmatched junction bases: 8. In DNA, the CDR3 is TGTGCCAGCAGCACGGGGCGCGGGGGGGCCTCCTACGAGCAGTACTTC. This translates into CASSTGRGGASYEQYF.

This rearrangement joins TRBV11-3 to TRBJ2-7; D is possibly TRBD2 (5 bases). Germline V gene data show CDR1 as SGHNT and CDR2 as YENEEA. Trimming removed 5 bases at V and 4 bases at J, with 15 bases between. This CDR3 is built from 14 residues. The DNA for the CDR3 is TGTGCCAGCAGCCCCACGGGGATTCCATACGAGCAGTACTTC. Its protein is CASSPTGIPYEQYF.

The J gene is TRBJ2-7, the V gene TRBV27, with D possibly matching TRBD1 (6 bases). V dropped 5 bases and J dropped 5 bases, with 13 bases sitting between them. The CDR3 consists of 13 residues. The germline V gene has CDR1 MNHEY and CDR2 SMNVEV (reference sequence). CDR3 loop: CASSPSGAHEQYF. CDR3 bases: TGTGCCAGCAGTCCATCAGGGGCCCACGAGCAGTACTTC.

This sequence joins TRBV11-3 and TRBJ1-3; D remains unclear. Trimming cost V 3 bases and J 7 bases, with 7 bases left between them. This CDR3 spans 12 amino acids. The germline gives CDR1 SGHNT, CDR2 YENEEA. The CDR3 reads CASSLAGNTIYF. Written as DNA, the CDR3 is TGTGCCAGCAGCTTGGCAGGCAACACCATATATTTT.

This chain joins TRBV6-4 and TRBJ1-5, with 11 bases lining up with TRBD1. The germline gives CDR1 MRHNA, CDR2 SNTAGT. The CDR3 is 15 amino acids. J lost 5 bases, V lost 2 bases, and 2 bases had no gene match. The CDR3 nucleotides are TGTGCCAGCAGTGACCCGGACAGGGGGCATCAGCCCCAGCATTTT. It translates to CASSDPDRGHQPQHF.

The rearrangement uses TRBV30 and TRBJ2-1, with 9 bases fitting TRBD2. Germline V gene sequence: CDR1 GTSNPN, CDR2 SVGIG (reference sequence). This CDR3 is 17 amino acids long. Germline trimming cut 1 base from V and 5 bases from J; bases unmatched to any gene: 12. The CDR3 region is CAWSGELFSGGNNEQFF. The CDR3 DNA sequence: TGTGCCTGGAGTGGGGAGCTTTTTAGCGGGGGTAACAATGAGCAGTTCTTC.

The rearrangement joins TRBV5-5 to TRBJ2-3; TRBD2 is a possible D gene (7 bases). Trimming took 0 bases from V and 4 from J, leaving 15 bases between them. From germline, CDR1 is SGHKS and CDR2 YYEKEE (reference sequence). The CDR3 length is 16 residues. The CDR3 sequence: CASSLVGGPFPDTQYF. CDR3 bases: TGTGCCAGCAGCTTGGTCGGGGGGCCCTTCCCAGATACGCAGTATTTT.

The chain is built from TRBV5-5 and TRBJ2-1, with 9 positions matching TRBD2. Trimming at V came to 1 base and at J to 8 bases, leaving 7 bases not matched to a gene. This CDR3 region has 15 residues. The germline CDR1 and CDR2 sequences are SGHKS and YYEKEE (reference sequence). CDR3 amino acids: CASSLFASGADEQFF. The CDR3 coding sequence is TGTGCCAGCAGCTTGTTTGCTAGCGGGGCCGATGAGCAGTTCTTC. Together with reference TRBV5-5 and TRBJ2-1, the CDR3 gives the full variable domain: DAGVTQSPTHLIKTRGQQVTLRCSPISGHKSVSWYQQVLGQGPQFIFQYYEKEERGRGNFPDRFSARQFPNYSSELNVNALLLGDSALYLCASSLFASGADEQFFGPGTRLTVL.

The chain combines TRBV30 with TRBJ2-5; TRBD2 might be the D (5 bases). Matching the DNA end better, TRBJ2-7 makes the J call doubtful. Germline lookup yields CDR1 GTSNPN and CDR2 SVGIG (reference sequence). The CDR3 has 11 amino acids. The CDR3 region is CAWKVEGEQYF. CDR3 coding DNA: TGTGCCTGGAAGGTCGAGGGCGAGCAGTACTTC.

The chain is built from TRBV6-5 and TRBJ2-3; 12 nucleotides align to TRBD2. CDR3 length equals 15 residues. Germline trimming cut 8 bases from V and 6 bases from J; bases unmatched to any gene: 9. In germline, CDR1 is MNHEY, CDR2 SVGAGI. The CDR3 loop is CASGDTGTSGDTQYF. As DNA, the CDR3 is TGTGCCAGCGGGGATACAGGGACTAGCGGGGATACGCAGTATTTT.

In nucleotides, the CDR3 is TGTGCCAGCAGGCAGCCGGGTAACACTGAAGCTTTCTTT. Translation: CASRQPGNTEAFF. The rearrangement links TRBV5-8 to TRBJ1-1; D gene unclear. Germline V gives CDR1 SGHTS, CDR2 YDEGEE. The CDR3 has 13 amino acids. Trimming shortened V by 5 bases and J by 2 bases, and 10 bases separated the two germline ends. Full variable domain (remainder filled in from reference TRBV5-8 and TRBJ1-1): EAGVTQSPTHLIKTRGQQATLRCSPISGHTSVYWYQQALGLGLQFLLWYDEGEERNRGNFPPRFSGRQFPNYSSELNVNALELEDSALYLCASRQPGNTEAFFGQGTRLTVV.

A single count supports this clone. The V and J genes are TRBV5-4 and TRBJ2-2, with a possible D match to TRBD2 (5 bases). From germline, CDR1 is SGHNT and CDR2 YYREEE (reference sequence). The V gene lost 1 base and the J gene lost 5 bases, with 6 bases spanning the gap. The CDR3 spans 13 residues. CDR3 protein: CASSLSGTGELFF. DNA of the CDR3: TGTGCCAGCAGCTTGAGCGGTACCGGGGAGCTGTTTTTT.

V is TRBV30 and J is TRBJ1-1; 10 nucleotides match TRBD1. CDR1 is GTSNPN, CDR2 SVGIG, per germline (reference sequence). This CDR3 contains 13 residues. Losses at the gene ends were 7 bases for V and 4 bases for J; bases not matched to a gene: 6. This chain's CDR3 is CALRQGASTEAFF. The CDR3 coding sequence is TGTGCCTTGAGACAGGGGGCTAGCACTGAAGCTTTCTTT.